The entry that follows covers one T cell receptor beta chain sequence. Its antigen is not identified. After isolation, RNA underwent reverse transcription to generate cDNA as the sequencing template. Measured with immunoSEQ multiplex PCR; TCRdb has only the in-frame clones, and not every one. The sample lists about 150,000 clones, around 87% occurring once. These data are taken from a study of CD8+ T cells in alopecia areata. On the study more broadly: Twice a day, 5 to 10 mg of oral tofacitinib was administered to treated patients. Study-level findings and limits: Scalp data also include sequences from resident alphabeta T cells of normal skin. In lesional scalp, particularly from alopecia totalis/universalis, clonality was higher than in normal scalp.

CDR1 is SGHAT and CDR2 is FQNNGV in the germline V gene. The V end was cut by 1 base, the J end by 3 bases, with 7 bases between. The CDR3 is 13 amino acids. Cell sorting was applied to PBMCs, and CD4+ and CD8+ T cells were collected. The source is a human donor with alopecia areata. J is TRBJ2-7 and V is TRBV11-2; tentatively, D is TRBD1 (6 bases). Sequencing was performed on CD8+ T cells sorted from blood, taken at week 0. The CDR3, as DNA: TGTGCCAGCAGCTTAGGAGGGGGCTACGAGCAGTACTTC. It yields the protein CASSLGGGYEQYF. Full variable domain (remainder filled in from reference TRBV11-2 and TRBJ2-7): EAGVAQSPRYKIIEKRQSVAFWCNPISGHATLYWYQQILGQGPKLLIQFQNNGVVDDSQLPKDRFSAERLKGVDSTLKIQPAKLEDSAVYLCASSLGGGYEQYFGPGTRLTVT.